The 9 T cell receptor beta chains below were found in one sample sequenced in a study of T cell responses to AZD1222 COVID-19 vaccine. This table comes from immunoSEQ multiplex PCR, and its TCRdb copy is limited to in-frame clones, with some not included. The table includes about 98,000 clones, roughly 86% detected once. This sample comprised peripheral blood, obtained on day 0 of AZD1222 vaccination. Receptor source: an adult in good health.

V is TRBV28 and J is TRBJ1-5; 11 nucleotides agree with TRBD1. J was trimmed by 5 bases and V by 5 bases; bases with no gene match: 2. CDR3 size: 14 residues. Germline CDR1 reads MDHEN; CDR2 reads SYDVKM. CDR3 in DNA: TGTGCCAGCAGTAGGGGACAGGGGGATCAGCCCCAGCATTTT. Translation: CASSRGQGDQPQHF.

The rearrangement uses TRBV6-5 and TRBJ2-1, with D possibly matching TRBD1 (5 bases). CDR1 is MNHEY and CDR2 is SVGAGI in the germline V gene. The CDR3 is 14 residues long. With 3 bases removed from V and 5 bases from J, the gap between germline ends came to 11 bases. In DNA form, the CDR3 reads TGTGCCAGCAGTTATAGTCCCAGGGACAATGAGCAGTTCTTC. Protein product: CASSYSPRDNEQFF.

The V and J genes are TRBV3-1 (or the pseudogene TRBV3-2) and TRBJ2-3; D is unclear. The CDR3 is 15 amino acids. Germline assignment: CDR1 LGHDT and CDR2 YNNKEL (reference sequence). V was trimmed by 6 bases and J by 1 base, leaving 14 bases between them. The CDR3 DNA reads TGTGCCAGCAGACAGCCCGGACCCGGCACAGATACGCAGTATTTT. The encoded protein is CASRQPGPGTDTQYF.

V is TRBV9 and J is TRBJ2-1; 13 positions match TRBD2. From germline, CDR1 is SGDLS and CDR2 YYNGEE. V dropped 4 bases and J dropped 7; count of bases not matched to a gene: 8. The CDR3 consists of 16 residues. The CDR3 is CASSLRTSGSGNEQFF. The CDR3 DNA is TGTGCCAGCAGCCTACGGACTAGCGGGAGTGGGAATGAGCAGTTCTTC.

In its sample, this clone was seen a few times. This chain's CDR3 is CASSRSPYYEQYF. CDR3 nucleotide sequence: TGTGCCAGTAGTCGCAGTCCCTACTACGAGCAGTACTTC. V is TRBV19 and J is TRBJ2-7; D gene uncertain. This CDR3 region has 13 residues. CDR1 and CDR2 (germline): LNHDA, SQIVND (reference sequence). V lost 5 bases and J 3 bases, leaving 11 bases between the germline ends.

The V and J genes are TRBV28 and TRBJ2-1; 8 nucleotides line up with TRBD2. Germline V gives CDR1 MDHEN, CDR2 SYDVKM. The CDR3 contains 17 residues. V was clipped by 5 bases and J by 5 bases; unmatched bases: 14. CDR3 nucleotides: TGTGCCAGCAGTCCGGCACAGGGAATAGCGGGGAACAATGAGCAGTTCTTC. This encodes CASSPAQGIAGNNEQFF.

This clone occurred once. The chain uses TRBV20-1 and TRBJ2-1; unclear D gene. Germline CDR1 and CDR2: DFQATT and SNEGSKA (reference sequence). The CDR3 consists of 10 residues. Trimming left V 6 bases short and J 5 bases short, with 5 bases between. The CDR3 loop reads CSAENNEQFF. The CDR3 nucleotides read TGCAGTGCAGAAAACAATGAGCAGTTCTTC.

The rearrangement links TRBV29-1 to TRBJ2-2, with TRBD2 matching over 8 bases. From germline, CDR1 is SQVTM and CDR2 ANQGSEA. This CDR3 is built from 13 residues. V dropped 3 bases and J dropped 7; count of bases not matched to a gene: 4. CDR3 region: CSVETSVDGELFF. The CDR3 bases are TGCAGCGTTGAGACTAGCGTAGACGGGGAGCTGTTTTTT.

The gene calls are TRBV6-5 and TRBJ2-1, with TRBD2 as a possible D gene (5 bases). Trimming took off 4 bases at V and 2 bases at J, with 15 bases between the two ends. CDR3 length: 16 amino acids. Germline values: CDR1 MNHEY, CDR2 SVGAGI. CDR3 sequence (DNA): TGTGCCAGCAGTTCATCTACGGGGAGACCCTACAATGAGCAGTTCTTC. Protein product: CASSSSTGRPYNEQFF.